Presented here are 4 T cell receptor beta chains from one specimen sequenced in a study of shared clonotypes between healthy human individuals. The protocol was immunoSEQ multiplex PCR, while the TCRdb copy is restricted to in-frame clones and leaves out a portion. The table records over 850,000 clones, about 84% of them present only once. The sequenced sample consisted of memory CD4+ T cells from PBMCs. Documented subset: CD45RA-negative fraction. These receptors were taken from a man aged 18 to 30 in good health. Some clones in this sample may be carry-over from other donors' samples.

DNA for the CDR3: TGTGCCTGGGATGACGGTGGGAACACTGAAGCTTTCTTT. It codes for CAWDDGGNTEAFF. V is TRBV30 and J is TRBJ1-1; D uncertain. V was shortened by 5 bases and J by 1 base, with 11 bases between the two germline ends. The germline V gene encodes CDR1 GTSNPN and CDR2 SVGIG (reference sequence). The CDR3 loop spans 13 amino acids. The variable domain in full, with the rest retrieved from reference TRBV30 and TRBJ1-1, is SQTIHQWPATLVQPVGSPLSLECTVEGTSNPNLYWYRQAAGRGLQLLFYSVGIGQISSEVPQNLSASRPQDRQFILSSKKLLLSDSGFYLCAWDDGGNTEAFFGQGTRLTVV.

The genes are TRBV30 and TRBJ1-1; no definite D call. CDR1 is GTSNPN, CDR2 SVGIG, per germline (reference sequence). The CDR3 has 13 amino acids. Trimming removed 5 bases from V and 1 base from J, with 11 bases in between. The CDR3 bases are TGTGCCTGGGGCGCTTACCGGAACACTGAAGCTTTCTTT. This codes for CAWGAYRNTEAFF.

This chain's CDR3 is CASSVGQGAEETQYF. The CDR3 nucleotides read TGTGCCAGCAGCGTAGGACAGGGGGCAGAAGAGACCCAGTACTTC. The J gene is TRBJ2-5, the V gene TRBV9; 10 bases map to TRBD1. Per germline, CDR1 SGDLS and CDR2 YYNGEE. J was trimmed by 3 bases and V by 0 bases; bases with no gene match: 2. This CDR3 region has 15 residues.

As DNA, the CDR3 is TGCGCCAGCAGTGAAACAGGAGATACGCAGTATTTT. Its protein is CASSETGDTQYF. This sequence joins TRBV10-1 and TRBJ2-3, with D perhaps matching TRBD1 (5 bases). The V end lost 3 bases, the J end lost 5 bases, and 6 bases lay between the germline ends. The germline CDR1 and CDR2 sequences are WNHNN and SYGVQD (reference sequence). This CDR3 comprises 12 residues.